This TCR beta chain was recovered during a study of cytomegalovirus exposure and HLA in healthy donors (TCRdb year 2017). With regard to the full study: According to an earlier analysis of a few hundred of the donors, about 170 million T cells yielded roughly 110 million unique TCR beta sequences and more than 250 Gb of sequence data. Donor age, sex, ethnicity and CMV serostatus were compiled together with the repertoire data. Typing coverage differed by locus: A, B, C, DRB1 and DQB1 were typed in roughly 620-630 donors, DQA1 in roughly 510, DPA1 in around 580, and DPB1 in 400 to 490. Among 300 to 500 genotyped donors of the cohort, an average of around 220,000 unique TCR beta nucleotide sequences was sequenced per donor, of which 15% to 20% were non-productive. The genetic ancestry cluster associated with self-reported Caucasian donors included 65% to 90% of the approximately 430 genotyped donors. The T cell repertoires of about 700 subjects were profiled by immunosequencing and related to cytomegalovirus serostatus. HLA typing included class I and class II loci at four-digit resolution. To predict cytomegalovirus infection status, the study brought together high-throughput TCR immunosequencing, statistical association of individual TCRs with disease status, and machine learning. A later genetic analysis used genome-wide SNP genotypes for about 55% of the 666 donors, treating that subset as a discovery cohort. In an earlier analysis of more than 550 of the donors, high-throughput TCR beta sequencing was used to judge whether each TCR beta V gene segment behaved as functional or pseudogenic. To study patterns of TCR occurrence, a later analysis re-analyzed previously published TCR beta repertoires from around 670 donors and added high-resolution HLA genotyping. Rather than using new phenotypic data, the later analysis identified candidate immune exposures from TCR beta sequences and from how often those sequences occurred across donors. Four to six DR-DQ haplotypes were handled as single units for association and clustering, since linkage in the cohort was strong. In addition to the first cohort of approximately 670 subjects, a separate validation cohort of approximately 110 different subjects was used. Every repertoire in the discovery cohort had been generated on one and the same sequencing platform. The aim of the study was to test whether cataloging public T cell receptors could identify signatures of past pathogen exposure. Roughly 320 gigabases of sequencing data and around 85 million unique TCR sequences made up an early release that covered about 640 HLA-typed donors. On the study overall, not on this receptor specifically: The 87-base-pair reads could not distinguish some IMGT-functional V segments, including TRBV6-2 and TRBV6-3, so those segments were excluded. Most CMV-associated TCR beta chains appeared to be HLA-restricted in a later analysis, and the HLA associations seemed to be driven largely by CMV exposure. It was suggested by the authors that the approach could potentially be generalized to other disease states and immunological phenotypes. Roughly 15 rarely observed V segments, including chromosome 9 orphons, were excluded from the earlier analysis of approximately 500 of the donors because counts were too low. Strong co-occurrence of HLA alleles, especially DR and DQ, made assigning TCR associations to individual alleles difficult. Presence/absence analyses assumed roughly uniform sequencing depth across donors, an assumption that may not hold. Linkage disequilibrium might explain the correlated functional status among segregating V segments, but an unknown experimental factor could not be ruled out. According to a later genetic analysis, donors in an Asian-associated ancestry cluster had fewer N-insertions in productive TCRs than the roughly 700-donor mean. Most TCR sequences were observed very rarely across donors, whereas some public TCRs were present in many individuals. A later analysis found that HLA-associated TCR beta chains were more clonally expanded and had lower generation probabilities than equally common non-associated chains. The classifier was reported to diagnose cytomegalovirus status with high specificity and sensitivity in both the original and validation cohorts. Only TCR beta chains were sequenced in this cohort, and the absence of alpha or paired-chain data limited detectable features. HLA typing was unavailable for some donors at each locus, so association tests used only the typed subset. According to a later analysis, parvovirus B19, influenza, CMV and Epstein-Barr virus appeared linked to several top co-occurrence clusters. In a later analysis, the rate of TCR association differed among HLA loci, with DRB1 alleles having the most associated TCRs and HLA-C alleles having the fewest. A later analysis associated about 17,000 TCR beta sequences with specific HLA alleles at a false discovery rate of 0.05. An earlier analysis of approximately 530 of the donors showed that most TCR beta V segments appeared in productive rearrangements either about 90% or about 30% of the time, which broadly matched IMGT annotations. The study listed approximately 150 TCR beta chains as associated with cytomegalovirus. CMV serostatus was the only immune exposure information available for the cohort. In vitro tests confirmed that a few of the cytomegalovirus-associated TCR beta chains recognize cytomegalovirus antigens. A group of highly shared sequence variants was considered likely to be a technical artifact of the sequencing pipeline. In a later genetic analysis, a missense DCLRE1C variant was associated with V-gene and J-gene trimming of TCR beta chains, and the association was replicated in an independent cohort. A further reported finding was that TCR beta sequences accurately predicted the HLA-A and HLA-B alleles for most subjects in the first cohort.

The cohort comprised fewer than 700 healthy bone marrow donors. All cohort members were sampled while nominally healthy, although unrecorded immune exposures were likely present. The donor tested CMV seronegative and was one of the 352 seronegative cohort members. Each donor provided a peripheral blood sample, and peripheral blood mononuclear cells were used for TCR beta sequencing. Genomic DNA extraction from the blood cell samples was performed with the Qiagen DNeasy Blood Extraction Kit. With regard to this clone: The antigen this receptor binds is unknown. The input lacks base qualities; no much larger clone sits a single base away.

V and J are truncated by 0 bases and 5 bases respectively, leaving an intervening sequence of 5 bases. CDR1 and CDR2 are read off the germline V gene as SGHTA and FQGNSA. The CDR3 spans 13 residues, from the cysteine through the phenylalanine. Just the 39-base CDR3 DNA is kept, in frame starting at base 1. Libraries were made using the immunoSEQ multiplex PCR assay. For the multiplex PCR, a mixture combining 60 forward primers for TCR Vbeta segments and 13 reverse primers for TCR Jbeta segments was used. A multiplex PCR assay on genomic DNA amplified the CDR3 region of rearranged TCR beta genes. The amplified TCR beta libraries were sequenced on the Illumina HiSeq System as 87-base-pair reads. In the paper's pipeline: A later analysis counted 65 million to 90 million unique TCR beta chains across the 550 to 700 repertoires, and 10 million to 12 million of these chains were shared by at least two donors. A nearest-neighbor algorithm error-corrected the raw reads and collapsed the reads into unique sequences, merging closely related sequences to remove PCR and sequencing errors. To assign V, D and J gene segments, CDR3 sequences were aligned to IMGT reference sequences. For a sequence to be retained, a match of at least six nucleotides was required to both a V gene segment and a J gene segment. Rearrangements were classified as productive when the CDR3 lacked stop codons and remained in frame with V and J, and all other rearrangements were classified as non-productive. Following IMGT convention, CDR3 was defined as the stretch from the second conserved V-encoded cysteine up to the conserved J-encoded phenylalanine. The earlier analysis of approximately 590 of the donors excluded any sequence lacking an unambiguous match to a single V gene segment. In an earlier analysis of a few hundred of the donors, V segments were called functional above 56.7% productive rearrangements and were called segregating when the between-donor standard deviation exceeded 5%. A statistical classification framework was built to diagnose cytomegalovirus status from the catalog of TCR beta chain sequences. V and J gene assignment, in a later analysis, came from comparing TCR nucleotide sequences with IMGT/GENE-DB human TR gene sequences. In a later analysis, CDR3 sequences and most-parsimonious VDJ recombination scenarios were assigned using the TCRdist pipeline. In a later analysis, each TCR beta chain was defined by its CDR3 amino acid sequence together with its V-gene family, and reads lacking a unique V-gene family were excluded. In a later analysis, approximately 640 highly shared, low-generation-probability nucleotide sequences were removed to address suspected cross-contamination and a sequencing artifact. In a later analysis, a clonal expansion index for each public chain was calculated from normalized within-repertoire ranks of inferred template counts. A later analysis computed generation probabilities with a VDJ recombination model fitted to out-of-frame rearrangements, and checked the results against IGoR. A later analysis scored TCR-TCR, TCR-HLA and TCR-CMV co-occurrence with hypergeometric tests, applying a repertoire-size bias correction to TCR pairs. A later analysis estimated false discovery rates by permuting HLA or CMV assignments 20 times. In a later analysis, co-occurring TCRs were grouped using DBSCAN, with TCRdist sequence similarity added in when clustering inside HLA-allele-positive subsets. Repertoires with fewer than 30,000 or more than 120,000 public chains, plus five repertoires with anomalous nucleotide sharing, were excluded from co-occurrence clustering. What TCRdb holds here is the immuneACCESS table cut down to in-frame rearrangements. Part of the clones is not present; checked against another copy, under half of the missing clones reflect an unresolved V gene, and the others are unexplained. Clone size and the V and J calls come from that table; the DNA yielded D and trimming. Counted in this sample were around 140,000 clones; 60% to 85% of them appeared once. The top ten clones comprise 1.5% of the sample.

The receptor comes from a woman aged 18-35 years in good health and CMV-seronegative. The chain couples TRBV7-2 to TRBJ1-5; the D gene remains uncertain. Sequenced material: PBMCs. The DNA sequence is as follows: TGTGCCAGCAGCTTAGCGGGCGATCAGCCCCAGCATTTT. Its protein product is CASSLAGDQPQHF.